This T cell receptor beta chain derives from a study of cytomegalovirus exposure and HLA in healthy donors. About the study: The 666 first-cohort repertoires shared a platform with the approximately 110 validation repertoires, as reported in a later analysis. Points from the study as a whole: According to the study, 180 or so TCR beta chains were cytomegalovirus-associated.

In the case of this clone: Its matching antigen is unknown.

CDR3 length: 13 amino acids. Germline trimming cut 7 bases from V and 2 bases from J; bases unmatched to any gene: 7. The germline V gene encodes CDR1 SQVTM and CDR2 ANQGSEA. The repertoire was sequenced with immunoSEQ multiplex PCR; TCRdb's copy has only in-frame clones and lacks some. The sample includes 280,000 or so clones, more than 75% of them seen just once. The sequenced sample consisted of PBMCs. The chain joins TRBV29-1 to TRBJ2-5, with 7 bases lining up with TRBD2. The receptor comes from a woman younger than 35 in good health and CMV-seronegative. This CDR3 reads CSGFGTMQETQYF. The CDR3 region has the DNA TGCAGCGGGTTCGGGACTATGCAAGAGACCCAGTACTTC.